The clone carrying this TCR beta chain has a single count. What it binds is unknown. The data belong to a study of cytomegalovirus exposure and HLA in healthy donors. Broader study findings: Cytomegalovirus-associated status was assigned to about 180 TCR beta chains. For most subjects, TCR beta sequences were reported to predict HLA-A and HLA-B alleles with accuracy. It was likely that a cluster of highly shared sequence variants was a sequencing artifact. In a later analysis, a missense DCLRE1C variant was linked to TCR beta V- and J-gene trimming.

V lost 7 bases and J lost 1; bases outside the gene matches: 10. Germline V CDR1 and CDR2: SGDLS, YYNGEE. The CDR3 consists of 15 residues. In the PCR, 60 Vbeta and 13 Jbeta primers were used. Data came from immunoSEQ multiplex PCR; TCRdb stores just in-frame clones and leaves some out. The profile covers about 62,000 clones, with about 87% appearing a single time and approximately 1.4% taken by the ten largest. J is TRBJ2-7 and V is TRBV9, with 8 bases matching TRBD1. This receptor was identified in a man aged 18 to 30 in good health and CMV-seronegative. The sequencing input was PBMCs. DNA of the CDR3: TGTGCCAGCTCCCTCGCGGGGACAGGTTCCTACGAGCAGTACTTC. Translated, it gives CASSLAGTGSYEQYF.